In its sample, the clone carrying this T cell receptor (beta chain) was seen many times. The sample is drawn from a study of blood T cell repertoires in COVID-19. Study-wide background: In each case, the material was cDNA or gDNA derived from T cells, B-cell-depleted T cells, or PBMCs.

V was clipped by 1 base and J by 0 bases, with 11 bases between them. The CDR3 has 16 amino acids. Germline V CDR1 and CDR2: MGHRA, YSYEKL. In the original analysis: Estimated nucleated cell counts came from reference gene primer amplification. Some clones are missing from TCRdb's copy, which holds only in-frame ones; the method was immunoSEQ multiplex PCR. V and J calls and clone size follow that table, whereas D and trimming were derived from the DNA. The sample yields 210,000 or so clones, roughly 80% seen once. The sequenced sample was peripheral blood. The receptor was isolated from an elderly woman with acute or convalescent COVID-19. The chain employs TRBV4-1 and TRBJ2-3; D is possibly TRBD1 (6 bases). This CDR3 reads CASSQGTVTSTDTQYF. The CDR3 DNA follows: TGCGCCAGCAGCCAAGGGACAGTTACTAGCACAGATACGCAGTATTTT.